These 21 T cell receptor beta chains were all obtained from the same sample, sequenced in a study of T cell responses to AZD1222 COVID-19 vaccine. Data came from immunoSEQ multiplex PCR; TCRdb stores just in-frame clones and leaves some out. The sample shows around 120,000 clones, 92% of them seen only once. Sequencing used peripheral blood, obtained on day 0 of AZD1222 vaccination. The source of these receptors is an adult in good health.

This clone was seen only once. This chain connects TRBV7-2 to TRBJ2-7; D perhaps matches TRBD2 (5 bases). Trimming removed 1 base from V and 4 bases from J, with 14 bases in between. CDR1 SGHTA and CDR2 FQGNSA come from the germline V gene. This CDR3 contains 15 residues. The CDR3 loop reads CASSLGYGGGYEQYF. The CDR3 DNA follows: TGTGCCAGCAGCTTAGGGTACGGAGGCGGGTACGAGCAGTACTTC.

This clone was detected once. The rearrangement links TRBV5-1 to TRBJ2-7, with D perhaps assigned TRBD1 or TRBD2 (5 bases each). With 1 base removed from V and 0 bases from J, the gap between germline ends came to 11 bases. The CDR3 has 15 amino acids. Looked up from germline, CDR1 is SGHRS and CDR2 is YFSETQ. CDR3 region: CASSLSAGSSYEQYF. The DNA for the CDR3 is TGCGCCAGCAGCTTGTCCGCAGGGAGCTCCTACGAGCAGTACTTC. The variable domain in full, completed from reference TRBV5-1 and TRBJ2-7, reads KAGVTQTPRYLIKTRGQQVTLSCSPISGHRSVSWYQQTPGQGLQFLFEYFSETQRNKGNFPGRFSGRQFSNSRSEMNVSTLELGDSALYLCASSLSAGSSYEQYFGPGTRLTVT.

The V gene is TRBV24-1, the J gene TRBJ1-4; no clear D gene. CDR1 is KGHDR, CDR2 SFDVKD, per germline. V was pared by 3 bases and J by 8 bases, with 12 bases between. The CDR3 is 14 amino acids. The CDR3 loop is CATSDHRTTEKLFF. CDR3 DNA: TGTGCCACCAGTGATCACCGAACCACCGAAAAACTGTTTTTT.

V is TRBV5-8 and J is TRBJ1-6; no firm D call. This CDR3 is 15 amino acids long. Between the trimmed V and J ends, which lost 5 bases and 6 bases, there was a span of 15 bases. CDR1 is SGHTS, CDR2 YDEGEE, per germline. CDR3 amino acids: CASSGLKTPNSPLHF. The CDR3 DNA follows: TGTGCCAGCAGTGGACTGAAGACTCCTAATTCACCCCTCCACTTT.

The rearrangement uses TRBV6-2 or TRBV6-3 and TRBJ1-2, with TRBD1 matching over 10 bases. The CDR3 is made up of 14 amino acids. V gave up 2 bases and J gave up 7 bases; unmatched junction bases: 4. Germline loops: CDR1 MNHEY, CDR2 SVGEGT. CDR3 DNA: TGTGCCAGCAGTTACCGGGACAGGGGAGCTGGCTACACCTTC. This codes for CASSYRDRGAGYTF.

The chain uses TRBV10-3 and TRBJ2-7; the match to TRBD1 covers 7 bases. The CDR3 sequence is 13 residues long. Germline loops: CDR1 ENHRY, CDR2 SYGVKD. After removal of 10 bases from V and 5 bases from J, the junction contained 11 bases not matched to a gene. The CDR3 sequence is CATKDRAENEQYF. CDR3 sequence (DNA): TGTGCCACAAAAGACAGGGCCGAGAACGAGCAGTACTTC.

The chain's CDR3 is CASRLEGTNYGYTF. The CDR3 region has the DNA TGTGCCAGTAGATTGGAGGGCACTAACTATGGCTACACCTTC. The V call is TRBV19, the J call TRBJ1-2; D is ambiguous. This CDR3 comprises 14 residues. CDR1 LNHDA and CDR2 SQIVND come from the germline V gene (reference sequence). V was cut by 6 bases and J by 0 bases, with 11 bases left in between.

In this sample, this clone turned up once. The chain joins TRBV4-2 to TRBJ2-2; D might be TRBD2 (6 bases). The CDR3 runs 18 residues. V was trimmed by 7 bases and J by 6 bases, leaving 27 bases between them. Germline V CDR1 and CDR2: LGHNA, YNFKEQ. CDR3 loop: CASTDPLGQAGRSGELFF. The DNA for the CDR3 is TGTGCCAGCACCGATCCCCTAGGGCAGGCGGGAAGGTCCGGGGAGCTGTTTTTT.

CDR3 region: CASSIGGNSYAFF. The CDR3 nucleotides are TGTGCCAGTAGTATTGGAGGGAACTCTTATGCTTTCTTT. V gene TRBV19 combines with J gene TRBJ1-1; D is ambiguous. The CDR3 contains 13 residues. V lost 3 bases and J lost 11, with 16 bases in between. CDR1 is LNHDA, CDR2 SQIVND, per germline (reference sequence).

This chain joins TRBV9 and TRBJ2-5, with 11 bases that match TRBD2. The CDR3 sequence is 16 residues long. V lost 0 bases to trimming and J lost 5 bases; unmatched junction nucleotides: 6. Looked up from germline, CDR1 is SGDLS and CDR2 is YYNGEE. CDR3 protein: CASSVGNSGRAETQYF. Here the CDR3 DNA reads TGTGCCAGCAGCGTAGGTAATAGCGGGAGGGCTGAGACCCAGTACTTC.

The chain is built from TRBV19 and TRBJ2-3, with 9 bases lining up with TRBD2. This CDR3 has 15 residues. The germline CDR1 and CDR2 sequences are LNHDA and SQIVND (reference sequence). V dropped 3 bases and J dropped 7; count of bases not matched to a gene: 8. The CDR3 nucleotides are TGTGCCAGTAGTATGGTTAGCGGGGGCGTTTATACGCAGTATTTT. Translating it yields CASSMVSGGVYTQYF.

The V call is TRBV9, the J call TRBJ1-1, with TRBD1 identical over 7 bases. With V trimmed by 2 bases and J by 5 bases, 6 bases remained unmatched. From germline, CDR1 is SGDLS and CDR2 YYNGEE. The CDR3 sequence is 14 residues long. CDR3 amino acids: CASSVRDRRTEAFF. As DNA, the CDR3 is TGTGCCAGCAGCGTTCGGGACAGAAGGACTGAAGCTTTCTTT.

This chain joins TRBV3-1 (or the pseudogene TRBV3-2) and TRBJ2-1, with 8 bases that match TRBD2. CDR1 is LGHDT, CDR2 YNNKEL, per germline (reference sequence). CDR3 length equals 14 residues. Trimming removed 2 bases from V and 8 bases from J; junction bases left unmatched: 5. The DNA for the CDR3 is TGTGCCAGCAGCCAACCGGGAGGGCCCCATGAGCAGTTCTTC. As protein: CASSQPGGPHEQFF.

The rearrangement joins TRBV2 to TRBJ1-1; the D is unclear. The germline V gene has CDR1 SNHLY and CDR2 FYNNEI. V lost 7 bases, J lost 2 bases, and 8 bases lay in between. The CDR3 runs to 12 residues. The CDR3 region is CASTAGNTEAFF. DNA of the CDR3: TGTGCCAGCACGGCGGGAAACACTGAAGCTTTCTTT.

The chain carries TRBV5-5 and TRBJ1-6; 7 bases align to TRBD1. CDR1 is SGHKS, CDR2 YYEKEE, per germline (reference sequence). The CDR3 covers 14 residues. J gave up 13 bases and V 0 bases, and 7 bases lay outside the gene matches. CDR3 in amino acids: CASSLEVRGYPLHF. The CDR3 region has the DNA TGTGCCAGCAGCTTGGAAGTCAGGGGGTACCCCCTCCACTTT.

The CDR3 nucleotides are TGCGCCAGCAGGTGGGACAGGTCCTACGAGCAGTACTTC. Translating it yields CASRWDRSYEQYF. The chain links TRBV5-1 to TRBJ2-7; 8 bases match TRBD1. The CDR3 consists of 13 residues. Germline assignment: CDR1 SGHRS and CDR2 YFSETQ. The V and J ends lost 5 bases and 1 base, in that order; junction bases with no gene match: 2.

The chain couples TRBV30 to TRBJ1-2; D is ambiguous. V lost 0 bases and J lost 2, with 10 bases in between. The CDR3 contains 14 residues. CDR1 GTSNPN and CDR2 SVGIG come from the germline V gene (reference sequence). For the CDR3, the DNA is TGTGCCTGGAGTGTACCGGGTCGGAACTATGGCTACACCTTC. Encoded protein: CAWSVPGRNYGYTF.

The chain is built from TRBV3-1 (or the pseudogene TRBV3-2) and TRBJ1-5; no reliable D call. The CDR3 spans 13 residues. The V end was cut by 2 bases, the J end by 7 bases, with 9 bases between. In germline, CDR1 is LGHDT, CDR2 YNNKEL (reference sequence). CDR3 sequence reads: CASSQQPGQPQHF. The CDR3 coding sequence is TGTGCCAGCAGCCAACAACCTGGACAGCCCCAGCATTTT.

About this clone itself: Within the sample, other DNA sequences also encode this same CDR3. The CDR3 nucleotides are TGTGCCTGGAGTGTACGATACGAGCAGTACTTC. Its translation: CAWSVRYEQYF. This chain links TRBV30 with TRBJ2-7; no definite D call. The CDR3 has 11 residues. The germline CDR1 and CDR2 sequences are GTSNPN and SVGIG (reference sequence). V was pared by 0 bases and J by 4 bases, with 4 bases between.

This clone appeared a single time. The rearrangement links TRBV2 to TRBJ1-3; D may be TRBD1 (5 bases). Germline V gene data show CDR1 as SNHLY and CDR2 as FYNNEI. CDR3 size: 13 residues. Trimming took off 4 bases at V and 5 bases at J, with 9 bases between the two ends. The CDR3 DNA reads as TGTGCCAGCAGTGTTGACAGTCGAAACACCATATATTTT. It is translated as CASSVDSRNTIYF.

This clone was counted a single time. The chain links TRBV4-1 to TRBJ2-3; tentative D call: TRBD2 (5 bases). Trimming took 1 base from V and 4 from J, leaving 12 bases between them. This CDR3 is built from 15 residues. CDR1 and CDR2 from the germline V gene are MGHRA and YSYEKL. As DNA, the CDR3 is TGCGCCAGCAGCCAAGGGAGGCTAGATTCAGATACGCAGTATTTT. This codes for CASSQGRLDSDTQYF.